This TCR beta chain was sequenced for a study of beta chain features in type 1 diabetes. Across the study: Patients looked much like healthy donors when it came to age, gender and cell yields. Study results and limitations: cDNA-based reads could over-represent cells with high TCR expression. Shorter TCRB CDR3s, moderately but significantly so, marked every one of the four CD4+ subsets in Type 1 diabetes patients.

Sequenced material consisted of expressed TCRB transcripts (all of the isolated RNA was reverse transcribed). Only in-frame clones appear in the TCRdb table, and some are missing; sequencing was by immunoSEQ multiplex PCR. The sample has nearly 700,000 clones; roughly 12% are singletons. The V and J ends lost 0 bases and 6 bases respectively, with 12 bases between them. The CDR3 consists of 15 residues. Per germline, CDR1 SGHDN and CDR2 FVKESK. As for this clone: What it recognizes is unknown.

CD45RO/CCR7/CD25/CD127/CD95/CD27 staining was used to isolate CD4+ naive, central memory, regulatory and stem cell-like memory cells by sorting. The source is a man between 18 and 35 years old with type 1 diabetes. The rearrangement joins TRBV14 to TRBJ2-1; D call uncertain. The sequenced material came from naive CD4+ T cells from blood. The CDR3 DNA sequence: TGTGCCAGCAGCCAAGATCAAGGCAGGTTCAATGAGCAGTTCTTC. It is translated as CASSQDQGRFNEQFF.